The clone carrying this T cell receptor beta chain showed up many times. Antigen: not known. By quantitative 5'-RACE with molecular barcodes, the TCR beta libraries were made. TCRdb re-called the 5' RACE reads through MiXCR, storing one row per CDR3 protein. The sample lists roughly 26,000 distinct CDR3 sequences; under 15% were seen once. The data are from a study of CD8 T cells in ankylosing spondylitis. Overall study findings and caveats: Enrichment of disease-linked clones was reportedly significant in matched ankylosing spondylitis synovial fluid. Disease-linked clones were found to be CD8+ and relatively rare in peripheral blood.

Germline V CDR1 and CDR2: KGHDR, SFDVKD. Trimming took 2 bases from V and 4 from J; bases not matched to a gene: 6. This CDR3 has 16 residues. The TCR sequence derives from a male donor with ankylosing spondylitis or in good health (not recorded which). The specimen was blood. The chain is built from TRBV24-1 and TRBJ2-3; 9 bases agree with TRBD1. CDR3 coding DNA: TGTGCCACCAGTGATTCCGGGACAGGGTTAGCAGATACGCAGTATTTT. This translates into CATSDSGTGLADTQYF.